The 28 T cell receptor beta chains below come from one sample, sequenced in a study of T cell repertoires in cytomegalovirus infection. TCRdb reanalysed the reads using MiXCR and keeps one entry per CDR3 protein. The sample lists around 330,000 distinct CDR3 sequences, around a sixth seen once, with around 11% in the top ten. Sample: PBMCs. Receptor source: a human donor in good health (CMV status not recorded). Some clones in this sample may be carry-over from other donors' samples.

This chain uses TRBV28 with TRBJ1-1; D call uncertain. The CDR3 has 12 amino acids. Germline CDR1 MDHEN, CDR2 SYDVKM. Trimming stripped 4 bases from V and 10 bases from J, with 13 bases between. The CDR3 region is CASSSHGTIAFF. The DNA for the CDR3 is TGTGCCAGCAGTTCCCACGGTACGATAGCTTTCTTT.

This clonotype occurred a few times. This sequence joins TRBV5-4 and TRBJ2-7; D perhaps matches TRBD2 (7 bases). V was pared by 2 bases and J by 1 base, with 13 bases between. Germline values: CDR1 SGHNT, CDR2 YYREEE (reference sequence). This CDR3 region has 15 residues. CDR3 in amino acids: CASSLRGGLSYEQYF. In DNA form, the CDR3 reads TGTGCCAGCAGCTTAAGGGGGGGCCTATCCTACGAGCAGTACTTC. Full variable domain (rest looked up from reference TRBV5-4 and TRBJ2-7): ETGVTQSPTHLIKTRGQQVTLRCSSQSGHNTVSWYQQALGQGPQFIFQYYREEENGRGNFPPRFSGLQFPNYSSELNVNALELDDSALYLCASSLRGGLSYEQYFGPGTRLTVT.

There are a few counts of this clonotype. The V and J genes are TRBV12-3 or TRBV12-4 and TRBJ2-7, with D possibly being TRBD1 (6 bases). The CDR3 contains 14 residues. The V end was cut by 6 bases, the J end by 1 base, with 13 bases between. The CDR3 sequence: CASRADRWSYEQYF. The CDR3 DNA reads TGTGCCAGCAGGGCTGACAGGTGGTCCTACGAGCAGTACTTC.

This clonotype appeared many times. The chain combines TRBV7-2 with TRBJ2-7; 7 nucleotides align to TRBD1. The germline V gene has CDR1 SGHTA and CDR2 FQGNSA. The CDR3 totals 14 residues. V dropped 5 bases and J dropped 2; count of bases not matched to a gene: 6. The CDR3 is CASSQRQGPYEQYF. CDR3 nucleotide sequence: TGTGCCAGCAGCCAGCGACAGGGTCCCTACGAGCAGTACTTC.

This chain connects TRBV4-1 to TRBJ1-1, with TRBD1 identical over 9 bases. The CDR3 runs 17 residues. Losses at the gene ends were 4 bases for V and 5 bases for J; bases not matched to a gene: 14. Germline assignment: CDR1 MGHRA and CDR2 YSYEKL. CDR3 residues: CASSRSRQGGRGTEAFF. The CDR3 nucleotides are TGCGCCAGCAGCCGTTCCCGACAGGGGGGAAGAGGAACTGAAGCTTTCTTT.

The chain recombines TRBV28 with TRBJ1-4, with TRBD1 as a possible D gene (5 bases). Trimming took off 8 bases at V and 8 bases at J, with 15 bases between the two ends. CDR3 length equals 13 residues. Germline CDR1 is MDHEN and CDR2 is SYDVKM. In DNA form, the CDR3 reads TGTGCCAGCCAAGGGGTGTCTGAAGAAAAACTGTTTTTT. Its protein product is CASQGVSEEKLFF.

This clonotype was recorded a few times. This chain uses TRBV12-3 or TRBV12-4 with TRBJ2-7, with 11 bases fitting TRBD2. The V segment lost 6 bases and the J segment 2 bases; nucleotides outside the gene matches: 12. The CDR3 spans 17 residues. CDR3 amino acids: CASSRHPGLADTYEQYF. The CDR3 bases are TGTGCCAGCAGCCGTCATCCGGGACTAGCGGACACCTACGAGCAGTACTTC.

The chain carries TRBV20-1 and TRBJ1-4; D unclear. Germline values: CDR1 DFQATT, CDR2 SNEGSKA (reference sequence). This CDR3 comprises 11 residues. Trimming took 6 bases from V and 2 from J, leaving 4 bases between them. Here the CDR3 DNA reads TGCAGTGCGGGCACTAATGAAAAACTGTTTTTT. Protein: CSAGTNEKLFF.

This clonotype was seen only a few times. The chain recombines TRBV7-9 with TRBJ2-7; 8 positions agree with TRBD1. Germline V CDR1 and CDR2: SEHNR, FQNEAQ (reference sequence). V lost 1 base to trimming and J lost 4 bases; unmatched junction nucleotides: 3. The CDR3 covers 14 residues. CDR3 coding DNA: TGTGCCAGCAGCTTAGGGACAGGGCAATACGAGCAGTACTTC. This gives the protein CASSLGTGQYEQYF.

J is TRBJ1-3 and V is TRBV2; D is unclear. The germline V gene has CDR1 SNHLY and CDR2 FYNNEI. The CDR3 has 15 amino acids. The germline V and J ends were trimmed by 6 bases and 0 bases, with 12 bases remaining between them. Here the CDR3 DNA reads TGTGCCAGCAGCGGCGAAGGGAACTCTGGAAACACCATATATTTT. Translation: CASSGEGNSGNTIYF. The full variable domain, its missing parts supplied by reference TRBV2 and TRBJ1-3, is EPEVTQTPSHQVTQMGQEVILRCVPISNHLYFYWYRQILGQKVEFLVSFYNNEISEKSEIFDDQFSVERPDGSNFTLKIRSTKLEDSAMYFCASSGEGNSGNTIYFGEGSWLTVV.

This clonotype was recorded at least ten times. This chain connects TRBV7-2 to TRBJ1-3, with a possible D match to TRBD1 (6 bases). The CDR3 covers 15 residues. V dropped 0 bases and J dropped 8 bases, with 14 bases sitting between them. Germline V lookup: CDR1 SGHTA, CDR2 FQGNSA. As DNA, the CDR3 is TGTGCCAGCAGCTTAGCGCGGGACACGCCGGACACCATATATTTT. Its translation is CASSLARDTPDTIYF.

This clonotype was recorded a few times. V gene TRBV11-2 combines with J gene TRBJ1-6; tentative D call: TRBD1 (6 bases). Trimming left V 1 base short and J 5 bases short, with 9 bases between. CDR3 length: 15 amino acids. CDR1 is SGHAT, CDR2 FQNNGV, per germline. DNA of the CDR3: TGTGCCAGCAGCTTAGTGGACAGCCATAATTCACCCCTCCACTTT. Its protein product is CASSLVDSHNSPLHF.

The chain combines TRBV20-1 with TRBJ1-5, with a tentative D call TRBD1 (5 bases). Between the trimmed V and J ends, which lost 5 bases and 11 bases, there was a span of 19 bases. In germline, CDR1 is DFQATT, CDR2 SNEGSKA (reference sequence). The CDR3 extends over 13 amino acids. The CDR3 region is CSAGAPVGPAQHF. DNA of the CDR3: TGCAGTGCTGGAGCTCCTGTGGGACCGGCCCAGCATTTT.

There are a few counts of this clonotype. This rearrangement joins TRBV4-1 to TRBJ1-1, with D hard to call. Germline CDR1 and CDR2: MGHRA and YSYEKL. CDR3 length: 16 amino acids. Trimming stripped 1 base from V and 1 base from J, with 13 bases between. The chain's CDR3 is CASSQVDRLPNTEAFF. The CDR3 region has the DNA TGCGCCAGCAGCCAAGTTGACCGACTCCCGAACACTGAAGCTTTCTTT.

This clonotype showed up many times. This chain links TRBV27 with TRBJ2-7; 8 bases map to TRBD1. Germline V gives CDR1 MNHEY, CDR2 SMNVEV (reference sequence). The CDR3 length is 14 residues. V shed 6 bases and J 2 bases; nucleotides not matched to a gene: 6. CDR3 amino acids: CASSSQGAAYEQYF. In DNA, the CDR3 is TGTGCCAGCAGCTCCCAGGGGGCAGCCTACGAGCAGTACTTC.

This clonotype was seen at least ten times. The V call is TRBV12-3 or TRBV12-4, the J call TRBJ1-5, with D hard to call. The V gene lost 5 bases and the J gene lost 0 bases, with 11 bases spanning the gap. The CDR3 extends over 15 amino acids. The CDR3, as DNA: TGTGCCAGCAGTCCCCTGGGGTATAGCAATCAGCCCCAGCATTTT. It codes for CASSPLGYSNQPQHF.

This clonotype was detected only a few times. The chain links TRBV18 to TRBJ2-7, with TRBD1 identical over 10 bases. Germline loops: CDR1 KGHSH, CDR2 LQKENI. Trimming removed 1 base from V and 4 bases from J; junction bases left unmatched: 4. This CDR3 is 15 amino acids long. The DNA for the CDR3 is TGTGCCAGCTCACCACTGGGACAGGGGAGTTACGAGCAGTACTTC. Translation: CASSPLGQGSYEQYF.

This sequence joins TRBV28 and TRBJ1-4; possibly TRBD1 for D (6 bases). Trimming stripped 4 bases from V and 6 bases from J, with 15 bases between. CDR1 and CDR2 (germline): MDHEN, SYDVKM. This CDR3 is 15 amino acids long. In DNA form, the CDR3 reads TGTGCCAGCAGTTCCCTAAGGGGGAGGCATGAAAAACTGTTTTTT. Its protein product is CASSSLRGRHEKLFF.

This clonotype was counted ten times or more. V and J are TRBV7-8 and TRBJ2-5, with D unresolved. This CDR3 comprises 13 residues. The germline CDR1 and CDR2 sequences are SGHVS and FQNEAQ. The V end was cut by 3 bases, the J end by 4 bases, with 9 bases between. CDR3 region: CASSFSDGETQYF. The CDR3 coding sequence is TGTGCCAGCAGCTTCAGCGACGGAGAGACCCAGTACTTC.

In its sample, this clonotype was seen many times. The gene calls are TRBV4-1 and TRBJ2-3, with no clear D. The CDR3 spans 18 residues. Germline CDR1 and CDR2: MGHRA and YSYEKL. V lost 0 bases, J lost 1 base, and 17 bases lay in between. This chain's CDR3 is CASSQELDGVGGTDTQYF. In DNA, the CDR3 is TGCGCCAGCAGCCAAGAGCTGGACGGCGTCGGAGGCACAGATACGCAGTATTTT.

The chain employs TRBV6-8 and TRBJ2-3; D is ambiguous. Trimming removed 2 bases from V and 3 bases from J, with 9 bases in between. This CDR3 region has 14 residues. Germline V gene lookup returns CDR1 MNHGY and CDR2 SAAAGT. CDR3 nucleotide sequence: TGTGCCAGCAGTTACCAAGGACGGACAGATACGCAGTATTTT. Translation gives CASSYQGRTDTQYF.

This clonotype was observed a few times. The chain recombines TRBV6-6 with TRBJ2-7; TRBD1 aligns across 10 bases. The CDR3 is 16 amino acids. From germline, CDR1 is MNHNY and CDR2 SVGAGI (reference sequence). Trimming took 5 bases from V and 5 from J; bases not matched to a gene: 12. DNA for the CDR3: TGTGCCAGCAGTCCTGGACAGGGGGGCGTCTGGGACGAGCAGTACTTC. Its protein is CASSPGQGGVWDEQYF.

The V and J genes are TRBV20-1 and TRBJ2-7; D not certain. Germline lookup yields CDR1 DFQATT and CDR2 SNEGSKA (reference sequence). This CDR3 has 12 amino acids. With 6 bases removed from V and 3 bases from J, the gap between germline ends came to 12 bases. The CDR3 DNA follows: TGCAGTGCCGTAGAACGTAACTACGAGCAGTACTTC. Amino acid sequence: CSAVERNYEQYF.

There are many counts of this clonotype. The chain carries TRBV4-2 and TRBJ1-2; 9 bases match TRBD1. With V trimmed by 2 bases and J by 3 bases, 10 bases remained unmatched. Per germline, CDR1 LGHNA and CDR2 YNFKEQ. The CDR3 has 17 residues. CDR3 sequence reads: CASSQTPGQGSHYGYTF. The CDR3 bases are TGTGCCAGCAGCCAAACTCCGGGACAGGGTTCGCACTATGGCTACACCTTC.

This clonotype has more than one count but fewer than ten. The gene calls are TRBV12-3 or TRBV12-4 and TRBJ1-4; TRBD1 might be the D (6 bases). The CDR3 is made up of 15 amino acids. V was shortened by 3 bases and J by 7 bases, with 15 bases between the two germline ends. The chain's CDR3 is CASSFMGARGEKLFF. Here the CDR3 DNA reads TGTGCCAGCAGTTTTATGGGGGCTCGTGGTGAAAAACTGTTTTTT.

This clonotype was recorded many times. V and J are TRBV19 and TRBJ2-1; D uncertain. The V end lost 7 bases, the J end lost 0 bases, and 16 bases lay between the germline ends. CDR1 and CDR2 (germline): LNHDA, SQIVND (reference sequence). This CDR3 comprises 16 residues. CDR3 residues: CASTKNPSRSYNEQFF. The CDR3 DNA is TGTGCCAGTACTAAAAATCCCTCTCGCTCCTACAATGAGCAGTTCTTC.

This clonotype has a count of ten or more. CDR3 nucleotides: TGTGCCAGCAGCTTGCCGTACCTCAATCAGCCCCAGCATTTT. Encoded protein: CASSLPYLNQPQHF. J is TRBJ1-5 and V is TRBV7-8; unclear D gene. CDR1 and CDR2 (germline): SGHVS, FQNEAQ. The CDR3 has 14 residues. Trimming stripped 3 bases from V and 3 bases from J, with 9 bases between.

CDR3 sequence reads: CATSRDRDRIYEQYF. CDR3 in DNA: TGTGCCACCAGCAGAGATAGGGACAGGATCTACGAGCAGTACTTC. The chain carries TRBV15 and TRBJ2-7; 8 bases map to TRBD1. V lost 0 bases, J lost 3 bases, and 4 bases stayed unmatched. CDR1 is LNHNV, CDR2 YYDKDF, per germline (reference sequence). This CDR3 has 15 amino acids. Full variable domain (missing parts from reference TRBV15 and TRBJ2-7): DAMVIQNPRYQVTQFGKPVTLSCSQTLNHNVMYWYQQKSSQAPKLLFHYYDKDFNNEADTPDNFQSRRPNTSFCFLDIRSPGLGDTAMYLCATSRDRDRIYEQYFGPGTRLTVT.